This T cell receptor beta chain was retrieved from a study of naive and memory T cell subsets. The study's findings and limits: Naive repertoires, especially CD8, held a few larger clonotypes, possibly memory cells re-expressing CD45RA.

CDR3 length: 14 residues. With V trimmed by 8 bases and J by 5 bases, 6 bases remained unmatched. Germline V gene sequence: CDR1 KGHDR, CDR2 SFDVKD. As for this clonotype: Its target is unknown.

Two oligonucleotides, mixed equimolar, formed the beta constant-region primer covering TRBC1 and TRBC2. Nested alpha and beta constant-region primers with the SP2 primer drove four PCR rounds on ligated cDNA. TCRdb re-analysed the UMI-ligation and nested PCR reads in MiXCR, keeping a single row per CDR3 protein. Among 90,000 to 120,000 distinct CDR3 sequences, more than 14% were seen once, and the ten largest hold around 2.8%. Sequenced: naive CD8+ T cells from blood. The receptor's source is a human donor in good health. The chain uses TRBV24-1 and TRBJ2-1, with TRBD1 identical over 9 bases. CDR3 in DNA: TGTGCCACCAAAAGGACAGGGGCCGACAATGAGCAGTTCTTC. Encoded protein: CATKRTGADNEQFF.